Below, one T cell receptor (beta chain) is given with its context. This clone showed up just once. Its antigen target is currently unknown. No quality values exist for individual bases; no much larger clone is one base distant. Library preparation was by the immunoSEQ multiplex PCR assay. For the multiplex PCR, a mixture combining 60 forward primers for TCR Vbeta segments and 13 reverse primers for TCR Jbeta segments was used. The CDR3 region of rearranged TCR beta genes was amplified from genomic DNA by a multiplex PCR assay. Amplified TCR beta libraries were sequenced as 87-base-pair reads on the Illumina HiSeq System. The paper's processing steps were these. A later analysis counted approximately 74 million unique TCR beta chains across the 666 repertoires, and around 9.9 million of these chains were shared by at least two donors. Raw reads were error-corrected and collapsed into unique sequences with a nearest-neighbor algorithm that merged closely related sequences to remove PCR and sequencing errors. Alignment of CDR3 sequences to IMGT reference sequences was used to assign V, D and J gene segments. For a sequence to be retained, at least a six-nucleotide match to both a V gene segment and a J gene segment was required. Rearrangements were classified as productive when the CDR3 lacked stop codons and remained in frame with V and J, and all other rearrangements were classified as non-productive. CDR3 was defined by IMGT convention, running from the second conserved V-encoded cysteine to the conserved J-encoded phenylalanine. The earlier analysis of about 500 of the donors excluded sequences that lacked an unambiguous match to a single V gene segment. In an earlier analysis of some 590 of the donors, V segments were called functional above 56.7% productive rearrangements and were called segregating when the between-donor standard deviation exceeded 5%. A statistical classification framework was built for diagnosing cytomegalovirus status from the catalog of TCR beta chain sequences. In a later analysis, V and J genes were assigned by comparing TCR nucleotide sequences against IMGT/GENE-DB human TR gene sequences. In a later analysis, CDR3 sequences and most-parsimonious VDJ recombination scenarios were assigned using the TCRdist pipeline. In a later analysis, each TCR beta chain was defined by its CDR3 amino acid sequence together with its V-gene family, and reads lacking a unique V-gene family were excluded. In a later analysis, fewer than 600 highly shared, low-generation-probability nucleotide sequences were removed to address suspected cross-contamination and a sequencing artifact. In a later analysis, a clonal expansion index for each public chain was calculated from normalized within-repertoire ranks of inferred template counts. A later analysis computed generation probabilities with a VDJ recombination model fitted to out-of-frame rearrangements, and checked the results against IGoR. A later analysis scored TCR-TCR, TCR-HLA and TCR-CMV co-occurrence with hypergeometric tests, applying a repertoire-size bias correction to TCR pairs. In a later analysis, false discovery rates were estimated by permuting HLA or CMV assignments 20 times. In a later analysis, co-occurring TCRs were grouped using DBSCAN, with TCRdist sequence similarity added in when clustering inside HLA-allele-positive subsets. For co-occurrence clustering, repertoires with fewer than 30,000 or more than 120,000 public chains were excluded, along with four to six repertoires with anomalous nucleotide sharing. The source is immuneACCESS, and TCRdb retained only in-frame sequences with V and J called. Part of the clones is not carried over; for the studies checked, unresolved V genes explain less than half of this, and the remainder is unexplained. For V, J and clone size, that table is used; D and trimming come from the DNA. The sample table lists fewer than 200,000 clones, about 75% of them with a count of one. The ten largest clonotypes hold more than 4% of the sample.

The data originate from a study of cytomegalovirus exposure and HLA in healthy donors (dated by TCRdb to 2015 to 2018). At the level of the whole study: An earlier analysis of some 550 of the donors reported approximately 300 Gb of sequence data and 100 million to 140 million unique TCR beta sequences from about 179 million T cells. All discovery cohort repertoires had been generated using a single sequencing platform. About 300 gigabases of sequencing data and tens of millions of unique TCR sequences were included in an early release covering 550 to 650 HLA-typed donors. A later analysis re-analyzed previously published TCR beta repertoires from approximately 670 donors and added high-resolution HLA genotyping to study TCR occurrence patterns. The genetic ancestry cluster associated with self-reported Caucasian donors included 81% of the 350 to 500 genotyped donors. On average, roughly 240,000 unique TCR beta nucleotide sequences were sequenced per donor among 398 genotyped donors of the cohort, with about 19% of those sequences being non-productive. The number of typed donors differed by locus: about 629-630 for A, B, C, DRB1 and DQB1; 500 to 550 for DQA1; fewer than 610 for DPA1; and 400 to 480 for DPB1. To predict cytomegalovirus infection status, the study brought together high-throughput TCR immunosequencing, statistical association of individual TCRs with disease status, and machine learning. A handful of DR-DQ haplotypes were handled as single units for association and clustering because linkage in the cohort was strong. A later genetic analysis used genome-wide SNP genotypes for about 60% of the roughly 700 donors, treating that subset as a discovery cohort. Donor age, sex, ethnicity and CMV serostatus were compiled alongside the repertoire data. Rather than using new phenotypic data, the later analysis identified candidate immune exposures from TCR beta sequences and from how often those sequences occurred across donors. The study aimed to test whether cataloging public T cell receptors could reveal signatures of past pathogen exposure. The study profiled the T cell repertoires of about 640 subjects by immunosequencing and related them to cytomegalovirus serostatus. Both class I and class II loci were covered by HLA typing, at four-digit resolution. In addition to the first cohort of about 650 subjects, a separate validation cohort of 100 to 150 different subjects was used. An earlier analysis of 587 of the donors applied high-throughput TCR beta sequencing to assess whether each TCR beta V gene segment acted as functional or pseudogenic. Here is what the overall study found, with its caveats: A later genetic analysis reported fewer N-insertions in productive TCRs among donors in an Asian-associated ancestry cluster than the approximately 700-donor mean. The study listed 150 to 200 TCR beta chains as associated with cytomegalovirus. The 87-base-pair reads could not distinguish some IMGT-functional V segments, including TRBV6-2 and TRBV6-3, so those segments were excluded. While some public TCRs were present in many individuals, most TCR sequences turned up only very rarely across donors. The only immune exposure information available for the cohort was CMV serostatus. About 15 rarely observed V segments, including chromosome 9 orphons, were excluded from the earlier analysis of about 610 of the donors because counts were too low. An earlier analysis of approximately 530 of the donors showed that most TCR beta V segments appeared in productive rearrangements either about 90% or about 30% of the time, which broadly matched IMGT annotations. Only TCR beta chains were sequenced in this cohort, and the absence of alpha or paired-chain data limited detectable features. In both the original and validation cohorts, the classifier was reported to diagnose cytomegalovirus status with high specificity and sensitivity. A later analysis reported that several top co-occurrence clusters appeared linked to parvovirus B19, influenza, CMV and Epstein-Barr virus. In a later analysis, the rate of TCR association differed among HLA loci, with DRB1 alleles having the most associated TCRs and HLA-C alleles having the fewest. The sequencing pipeline was judged likely to have produced a cluster of highly shared sequence variants as a technical artifact. Because HLA typing was missing for some donors at each locus, association tests included only the typed subset. In a later analysis, HLA-associated TCR beta chains were found to be more clonally expanded and to have lower generation probabilities than equally common non-associated chains. Strong co-occurrence of HLA alleles, especially DR and DQ, made assigning TCR associations to individual alleles difficult. In a later genetic analysis, a missense DCLRE1C variant was associated with V-gene and J-gene trimming of TCR beta chains, and the association was replicated in an independent cohort. Presence/absence analyses assumed roughly uniform sequencing depth across donors, an assumption that may not hold. At a false discovery rate of 0.05, a later analysis linked fewer than 20,000 TCR beta sequences to specific HLA alleles. A further reported finding was that TCR beta sequences accurately predicted the HLA-A and HLA-B alleles for most subjects in the first cohort. Most CMV-associated TCR beta chains appeared to be HLA-restricted in a later analysis, and the HLA associations seemed to be driven largely by CMV exposure. It was suggested by the authors that the approach could potentially be generalized to other disease states and immunological phenotypes. Linkage disequilibrium might explain the correlated functional status among segregating V segments, but an unknown experimental factor could not be excluded. A few of the identified cytomegalovirus-associated TCR beta chains were confirmed in vitro to be specific for cytomegalovirus antigens.

The cohort comprised 710 or so healthy bone marrow donors. At the time of sampling, every cohort member was nominally healthy, though immune exposures that went unrecorded were likely present. The donor tested CMV seronegative and was one of the 352 seronegative cohort members. Every donor gave a peripheral blood sample, and the peripheral blood mononuclear cells from that sample were used for TCR beta sequencing. The Qiagen DNeasy Blood Extraction Kit was used to extract genomic DNA from the blood cell samples. A distance of 10 bases separates the germline ends of V and J, which lose 6 bases and 1 base respectively. Spanning cysteine to phenylalanine, the CDR3 consists of 14 amino acids. Only CDR3 DNA remains: 42 bases, in frame from the first base. Reading the germline V gene gives CDR1 MNHEY and CDR2 SVGAGI.

Sequenced input: PBMCs. The chain uses TRBV6-5 and TRBJ2-4, with TRBD1 perhaps the D gene, on 5 matching bases. The receptor's source is a male donor in good health and CMV-seronegative. The CDR3 protein is CASSMAGAKNIQYF. The sequence in DNA is TGTGCCAGCAGCATGGCAGGGGCCAAAAACATTCAGTACTTC.